This TCR beta chain comes out of a study of patients and donors after allogeneic stem cell transplantation. V shed 5 bases and J shed 5 bases, with 9 bases lying between them. This CDR3 spans 12 amino acids. In germline, CDR1 is MNHEY, CDR2 SMNVEV (reference sequence). A single record per CDR3 protein comes from TCRdb applying MiXCR to the RT-PCR reads. The data contain about 110,000 distinct CDR3 sequences, less than 45% of them singletons. This chain connects TRBV27 to TRBJ2-5; the D is unclear. The sequence came from a human donor who was either an allogeneic HSCT recipient or a stem cell or donor lymphocyte infusion donor (not recorded which). It is not recorded whose cells these are; they may come from a transplant donor. Sequenced input: blood, either unsorted or a sorted T cell fraction (not recorded which). CDR3 nucleotide sequence: TGTGCCAGCAGTCTCCTTGGGGAGACCCAGTACTTC. Amino acids: CASSLLGETQYF.